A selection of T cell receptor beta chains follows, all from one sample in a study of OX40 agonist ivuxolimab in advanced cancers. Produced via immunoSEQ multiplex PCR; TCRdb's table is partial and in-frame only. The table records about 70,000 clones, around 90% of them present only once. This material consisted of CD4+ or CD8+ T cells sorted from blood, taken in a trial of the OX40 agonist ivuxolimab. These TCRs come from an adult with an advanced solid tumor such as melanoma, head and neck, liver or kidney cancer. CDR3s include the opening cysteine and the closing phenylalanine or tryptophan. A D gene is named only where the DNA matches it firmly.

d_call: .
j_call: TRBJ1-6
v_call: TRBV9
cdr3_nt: TGTGCCAGCAGCGTAGCTACAGGGAATTCACCCCTCCACTTT
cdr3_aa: CASSVATGNSPLHF

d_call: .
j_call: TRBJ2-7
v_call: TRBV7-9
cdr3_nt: TGTGCCAGCAGCGTAATAACCGGGACCCTGAGCTCCTACGAGCAGTACTTC
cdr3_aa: CASSVITGTLSSYEQYF

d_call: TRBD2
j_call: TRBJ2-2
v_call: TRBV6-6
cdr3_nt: TGTGCCAGCAGCCGCGGGGGTAGGACCGGGGAGCTGTTTTTT
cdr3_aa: CASSRGGRTGELFF

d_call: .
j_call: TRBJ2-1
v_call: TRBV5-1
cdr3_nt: TGCGCCAGCAGCTTGGGAGGACAGACGAAACGGAACAATGAGCAGTTCTTC
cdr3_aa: CASSLGGQTKRNNEQFF

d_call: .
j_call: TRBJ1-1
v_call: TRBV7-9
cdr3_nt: TGTGCCAGCAGCCCACGCGGGGCCACTGAAGCTTTCTTT
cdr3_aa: CASSPRGATEAFF

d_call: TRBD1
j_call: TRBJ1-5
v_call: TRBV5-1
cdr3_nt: TGCGCCAGCAGAACAGGGGCGGATCAGCCCCAGCATTTT
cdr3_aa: CASRTGADQPQHF

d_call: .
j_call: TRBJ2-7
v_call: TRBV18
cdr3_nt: TGTGCCAGCTCACCGTCACAGATCAGCTCCTACGAGCAGTACTTC
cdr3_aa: CASSPSQISSYEQYF

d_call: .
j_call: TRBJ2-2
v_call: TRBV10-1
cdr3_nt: TGCGCCAGCAGACCCGACAGGACCACCGGGGAGCTGTTTTTT
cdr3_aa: CASRPDRTTGELFF

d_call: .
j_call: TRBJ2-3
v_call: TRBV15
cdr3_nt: TGTGCCACCAGCAGAGGTGAAGGTACGATTGATACGCAGTATTTT
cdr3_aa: CATSRGEGTIDTQYF

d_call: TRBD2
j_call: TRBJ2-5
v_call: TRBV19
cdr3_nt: TGTGCCAGTAATCCTAGCGGGGCGGCAGGAGTTGAACAAGAGACCCAGTACTTC
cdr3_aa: CASNPSGAAGVEQETQYF

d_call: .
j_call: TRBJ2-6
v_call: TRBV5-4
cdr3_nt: TGTGCCAGCAGCTTGGCGGGTTCTGGGGCCAACGTCCTGACTTTC
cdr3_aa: CASSLAGSGANVLTF

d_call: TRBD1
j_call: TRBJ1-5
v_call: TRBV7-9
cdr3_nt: TGTGCCAGCAGCTTAACAGGGGATAATCAGCCCCAGCATTTT
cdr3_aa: CASSLTGDNQPQHF

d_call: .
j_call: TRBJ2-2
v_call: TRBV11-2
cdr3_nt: TGTGCCAGCAGCTTAGTCGATACCGGGGAGCTGTTTTTT
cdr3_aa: CASSLVDTGELFF

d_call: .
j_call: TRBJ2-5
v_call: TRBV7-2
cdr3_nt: TGTGCCAGCAGCTTAGAGGGGGGTGGGTATCGGACCCAGTACTTC
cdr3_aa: CASSLEGGGYRTQYF

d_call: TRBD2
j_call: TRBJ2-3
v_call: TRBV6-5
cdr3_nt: TGTGCCAGCAGTTCCGAGCGGACTAGCTCAAGGGATACGCAGTATTTT
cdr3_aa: CASSSERTSSRDTQYF

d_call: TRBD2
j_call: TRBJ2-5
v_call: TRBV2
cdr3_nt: TGTGCCAGCAGTGACACTAGCGGGGGGCCAGACCAAGAGACCCAGTACTTC
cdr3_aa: CASSDTSGGPDQETQYF

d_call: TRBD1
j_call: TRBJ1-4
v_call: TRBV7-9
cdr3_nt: TGTGCCAGCAGACAAAACAGGGGGGGCACCGTTGAAAAACTGTTTTTT
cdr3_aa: CASRQNRGGTVEKLFF

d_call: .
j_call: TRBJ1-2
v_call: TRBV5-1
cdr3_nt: TGCGCCAGCAGGAGAGGGGGTAACTATGGCTACACCTTC
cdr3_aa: CASRRGGNYGYTF